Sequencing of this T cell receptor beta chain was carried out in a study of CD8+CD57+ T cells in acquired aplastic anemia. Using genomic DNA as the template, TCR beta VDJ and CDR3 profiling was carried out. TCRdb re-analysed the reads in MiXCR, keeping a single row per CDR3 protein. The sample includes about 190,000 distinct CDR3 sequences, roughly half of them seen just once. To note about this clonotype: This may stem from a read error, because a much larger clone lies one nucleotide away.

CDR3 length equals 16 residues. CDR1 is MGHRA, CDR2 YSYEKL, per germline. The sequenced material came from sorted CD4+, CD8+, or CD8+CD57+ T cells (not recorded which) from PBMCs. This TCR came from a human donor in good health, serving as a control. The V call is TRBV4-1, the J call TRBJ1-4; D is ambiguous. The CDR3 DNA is TGCGCCAGCAGCCAAGCCCCAGCTGCAACTAATGAAAAACTGGTTTTT. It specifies CASSQAPAATNEKLVF.